This T cell receptor beta chain was identified in a study of T cell responses to AZD1222 COVID-19 vaccine. For this clone: What it recognizes is unknown.

Study outcomes and limitations: Distributed over spike, vaccine-associated CD4 TCRs predominated at 160-218 and 743-854.

Germline loops: CDR1 SGHKS, CDR2 YYEKEE (reference sequence). The V gene end was trimmed by 0 bases and the J gene end by 3 bases; junction bases not matched to a gene: 6. This CDR3 region has 15 residues. TCRdb's table, derived via immunoSEQ multiplex PCR, lists solely in-frame clones and lacks some. The sample records around 4,400 clones, over 75% being singletons. V gene TRBV5-5 combines with J gene TRBJ2-7, with TRBD1 matching 7 bases. Sequences were derived from peripheral blood, sampled 28 days after the second AZD1222 dose. The clonotype originates from an adult who received the AZD1222 COVID-19 vaccine. CDR3 coding DNA: TGTGCCAGCAGCTTGGCGTCAGGGGGATTCTACGAGCAGTACTTC. Residues: CASSLASGGFYEQYF.